The source of this T cell receptor beta chain is a study of blood T cell repertoires in COVID-19. As for the study in general: Material from acute and convalescent COVID-19 was sourced from the United States, Italy and Spain.

Method: immunoSEQ multiplex PCR; TCRdb's copy keeps in-frame clones and lacks some. Among 150,000 to 200,000 clones listed, 81% were seen once. This CDR3 is built from 16 residues. Germline V gene lookup returns CDR1 LGHDT and CDR2 YNNKEL (reference sequence). The germline V and J ends were trimmed by 0 bases and 5 bases, with 16 bases remaining between them. This TCR was recovered from a woman of 80 years or more with COVID-19, enrolled during active disease. The sample was peripheral blood. The rearrangement links TRBV3-1 (or the pseudogene TRBV3-2) to TRBJ2-5; D is unresolved. CDR3 sequence (DNA): TGTGCCAGCAGCCAAGACAGAACCTGGCGGTCCGAGACCCAGTACTTC. Amino acids: CASSQDRTWRSETQYF.